The 24 T cell receptor beta chains below come from one sample, sequenced in a study of chemoradiotherapy in HPV16-positive cancers. Here immunoSEQ multiplex PCR was the method, and the copy in TCRdb shows in-frame clones only, minus some. The sample shows about 36,000 clones, about 92% of them seen only once. The sequences come from blood, collected from a patient who underwent chemoradiotherapy. The receptor source for this set is a human donor with HPV-associated anogenital cancer.

This rearrangement joins TRBV7-3 to TRBJ1-1, with 9 bases aligning to TRBD1. Germline V gene data show CDR1 as SGHTA and CDR2 as FQGTGA. CDR3 length: 15 amino acids. V shed 5 bases, J shed 3 bases, and the junction held 7 bases outside the gene matches. CDR3 nucleotides: TGTGCCAGCAGCCCACAGGGGGCTCGGCACACTGAAGCTTTCTTT. This sequence encodes CASSPQGARHTEAFF.

The rearrangement joins TRBV7-2 to TRBJ2-5; D gene uncertain. Germline lookup yields CDR1 SGHTA and CDR2 FQGNSA. V dropped 2 bases and J dropped 1 base, with 5 bases sitting between them. The CDR3 contains 13 residues. The CDR3 protein is CASSLSFQETQYF. In DNA, the CDR3 is TGTGCCAGCAGCTTAAGTTTCCAAGAGACCCAGTACTTC.

This chain uses TRBV7-2 with TRBJ1-2, with D possibly matching TRBD1 (6 bases). CDR3 length equals 15 residues. The germline gives CDR1 SGHTA, CDR2 FQGNSA. V lost 6 bases and J lost 3, with 17 bases in between. The CDR3 reads CASSKSSDSYYGYTF. The CDR3 DNA reads as TGTGCCAGCAGTAAGTCCTCGGACAGCTACTATGGCTACACCTTC.

The J gene is TRBJ1-2, the V gene TRBV5-1; no reliable D call. Germline-derived CDR1 and CDR2 are SGHRS and YFSETQ. V was trimmed by 2 bases and J by 3 bases, leaving 5 bases between them. This CDR3 contains 12 residues. The CDR3 DNA reads as TGCGCCAGCAGCTTTGGGGACTATGGCTACACCTTC. It is translated as CASSFGDYGYTF.

The J gene is TRBJ1-2, the V gene TRBV10-2; D is perhaps TRBD1 (5 bases). Per germline, CDR1 WSHSY and CDR2 SAAADI. Trimming pared 4 bases from V and 6 bases from J, leaving 12 bases between. The CDR3 spans 13 residues. The CDR3 coding sequence is TGCGCCAGCAGTGTGGGACTAGCCAATGGCTACACCTTC. Translation gives CASSVGLANGYTF.

This chain links TRBV5-8 with TRBJ1-1; D ambiguous. In germline, CDR1 is SGHTS, CDR2 YDEGEE. The CDR3 is 14 residues long. V was cut by 2 bases and J by 6 bases, with 14 bases left in between. CDR3 coding DNA: TGTGCCAGCAGCTTTAGGAGTGGTCGGCCTGAAGCTTTCTTT. This gives the protein CASSFRSGRPEAFF.

The chain has TRBV7-9 and TRBJ1-2, with 10 bases matching TRBD1. The junction had 4 bases not matched to a gene; V was cut back by 5 bases and J by 4 bases. Germline CDR1 and CDR2: SEHNR and FQNEAQ (reference sequence). CDR3 length: 14 residues. CDR3 sequence reads: CASSDRTGGYGYTF. The CDR3, as DNA: TGTGCCAGCAGCGACCGGACAGGGGGCTATGGCTACACCTTC.

V is TRBV6-1 and J is TRBJ1-5, with D uncertain. V was trimmed by 2 bases and J by 1 base, leaving 12 bases between them. The CDR3 runs 16 residues. The V gene's germline CDR1 is MNHNS and CDR2 SASEGT. CDR3 in DNA: TGTGCCAGCAGTGAATTAAGGTTCTTAAGCAATCAGCCCCAGCATTTT. Encoded protein: CASSELRFLSNQPQHF.

The V gene is TRBV13, the J gene TRBJ2-5; 7 bases are a match to TRBD1. CDR1 is PRHDT and CDR2 is FYEKMQ in the germline V gene (reference sequence). Trimming cost V 1 base and J 5 bases; bases outside gene matches: 13. The CDR3 covers 17 residues. DNA for the CDR3: TGTGCCAGCAGCTTAGCAGGGTCACAGGGGAGCAGGGAGACCCAGTACTTC. This encodes CASSLAGSQGSRETQYF.

CDR3 sequence reads: CASSPSAGANVLTF. The CDR3 region has the DNA TGCGCCAGCAGCCCCTCAGCTGGGGCCAACGTCCTGACTTTC. The gene calls are TRBV5-1 and TRBJ2-6; no clear D gene. The germline V gene encodes CDR1 SGHRS and CDR2 YFSETQ. This CDR3 spans 14 amino acids. Trimming removed 4 bases from V and 2 bases from J, with 7 bases in between. The full variable domain, its missing parts supplied by reference TRBV5-1 and TRBJ2-6, is KAGVTQTPRYLIKTRGQQVTLSCSPISGHRSVSWYQQTPGQGLQFLFEYFSETQRNKGNFPGRFSGRQFSNSRSEMNVSTLELGDSALYLCASSPSAGANVLTFGAGSRLTVL.

The J gene is TRBJ1-1, the V gene TRBV7-2, with 9 bases lining up with TRBD1. Germline V CDR1 and CDR2: SGHTA, FQGNSA. The CDR3 totals 15 residues. V trimming: 3 bases; J trimming: 5 bases; junction bases outside the gene matches: 7. The CDR3 spells CASSFTGGARTEAFF. CDR3 DNA: TGTGCCAGCAGCTTCACAGGGGGCGCGCGGACTGAAGCTTTCTTT.

This clone was observed a single time. The genes are TRBV6-4 and TRBJ2-3; perhaps TRBD1 as D (7 bases). Trimming cost V 2 bases and J 11 bases, with 17 bases left between them. The CDR3 runs to 14 residues. CDR1 is MRHNA and CDR2 is SNTAGT in the germline V gene. CDR3 bases: TGTGCCAGCAGTGACACGGGCGGGACAGTAAAGCAGTATTTT. Its protein product is CASSDTGGTVKQYF.

The CDR3, as DNA: TGTGCCAGCAGCTTCCTGGGGACGGGAAGGCAGTTCTTC. This codes for CASSFLGTGRQFF. The gene calls are TRBV7-6 and TRBJ2-1, with D perhaps being TRBD1 or TRBD2 (5 bases each). V lost 3 bases and J lost 12, with 15 bases in between. CDR1 is SGHVS, CDR2 FNYEAQ, per germline. The CDR3 runs to 13 residues.

This sequence joins TRBV21-1 and TRBJ1-1; the table's D call, TRBD1, has no DNA check behind it. TRBV21-1 is recorded as a pseudogene. The CDR3 loop spans 16 amino acids. DNA of the CDR3: TGTGCCAGCAGCAGCACCCGACAAAACATGAACACTGAAGCTTTCTTT. Protein sequence: CASSSTRQNMNTEAFF.

The chain is built from TRBV10-3 and TRBJ1-3; D ambiguous. Trimming took 6 bases from V and 0 from J, leaving 24 bases between them. This CDR3 has 19 residues. The V gene's germline CDR1 is ENHRY and CDR2 SYGVKD. For the CDR3, the DNA is TGTGCCATCAGCCAGGATGGGTCCACTTTAACTCACTCTGGAAACACCATATATTTT. It is translated as CAISQDGSTLTHSGNTIYF.

The rearrangement uses TRBV7-9 and TRBJ2-1; D not resolved. The CDR3 has 13 amino acids. CDR1 is SEHNR, CDR2 FQNEAQ, per germline (reference sequence). V lost 1 base to trimming and J lost 3 bases, with 4 bases between them. CDR3 sequence: CASSLGSYNEQFF. The CDR3 DNA reads as TGTGCCAGCAGCTTAGGGAGCTACAATGAGCAGTTCTTC.

The chain combines TRBV28 with TRBJ2-7; no clear D gene. Trimming pared 4 bases from V and 5 bases from J, leaving 6 bases between. Germline lookup yields CDR1 MDHEN and CDR2 SYDVKM. The CDR3 runs to 11 residues. The CDR3: CASSSPHEQYF. The CDR3 DNA reads as TGTGCCAGCAGTTCCCCCCACGAGCAGTACTTC.

The chain uses TRBV7-9 and TRBJ1-1, with D unclear. The CDR3 covers 9 residues. V was trimmed by 5 bases and J by 11 bases, leaving 6 bases between them. Germline V gene sequence: CDR1 SEHNR, CDR2 FQNEAQ (reference sequence). DNA for the CDR3: TGTGCCAGCAGCGTATACGCTTTCTTT. Its protein product is CASSVYAFF.

This chain connects TRBV11-2 to TRBJ2-1; the match to TRBD1 covers 7 bases. There are 16 residues in the CDR3. V lost 2 bases, J lost 7 bases, and 11 bases stayed unmatched. The germline V gene has CDR1 SGHAT and CDR2 FQNNGV. The CDR3 nucleotides are TGTGCCAGCAGCTTAAGACCGGGACAGAACTTAAATGAGCAGTTCTTC. Translation gives CASSLRPGQNLNEQFF.

This CDR3 is CASRGPGREQFF. The CDR3 DNA is TGTGCCAGCAGAGGCCCGGGCCGGGAGCAGTTCTTC. The chain combines TRBV6-5 with TRBJ2-1; D is undetermined. Trimming cost V 6 bases and J 10 bases, with 13 bases left between them. Germline lookup yields CDR1 MNHEY and CDR2 SVGAGI. CDR3 length equals 12 residues.

The CDR3 DNA reads TGTGCCAGCAGCCATGACAGGGACATAAGCTACACCTTC. Amino acids: CASSHDRDISYTF. J is TRBJ1-2 and V is TRBV11-2; 7 bases agree with TRBD1. V lost 5 bases to trimming and J lost 9 bases; unmatched junction nucleotides: 9. This CDR3 has 13 residues. Germline CDR1 reads SGHAT; CDR2 reads FQNNGV.

This chain links TRBV7-6 with TRBJ2-3, with TRBD1 matching over 9 bases. This CDR3 has 15 residues. J lost 9 bases, V lost 5 bases, and 12 bases had no gene match. CDR1 is SGHVS, CDR2 FNYEAQ, per germline. The CDR3 here is CASSHEMGQGRTQYF. The CDR3 DNA follows: TGTGCCAGCAGCCATGAAATGGGACAGGGTAGAACGCAGTATTTT.

This clone was observed a single time. The rearrangement joins TRBV11-3 to TRBJ2-7; a possible D gene is TRBD2 (5 bases). Per germline, CDR1 SGHNT and CDR2 YENEEA. The V end was cut by 3 bases, the J end by 7 bases, with 16 bases between. The CDR3 loop spans 14 amino acids. The CDR3 DNA reads as TGTGCCAGCAGCTTCGAGAGGCCGCCGGGGGAGCAGTACTTC. Translated, it gives CASSFERPPGEQYF.

The chain employs TRBV7-2 and TRBJ2-4; D is ambiguous. CDR3 size: 13 residues. The germline gives CDR1 SGHTA, CDR2 FQGNSA. Trimming cost V 1 base and J 9 bases, with 10 bases left between them. The CDR3 loop reads CASSLDLGAIQYF. In DNA form, the CDR3 reads TGTGCCAGCAGCTTAGATCTGGGCGCCATTCAGTACTTC.